This T cell receptor (beta chain) was recovered during a study of cytomegalovirus exposure and HLA in healthy donors. Study findings and constraints: One cluster of highly shared sequence variants probably arose as a sequencing artifact.

Trimming stripped 3 bases from V and 7 bases from J, with 10 bases between. Germline CDR1 LNHDA, CDR2 SQIVND (reference sequence). The CDR3 consists of 14 residues. The PCR had 60 Vbeta and 13 Jbeta primers. Profiling relied on immunoSEQ multiplex PCR, and the TCRdb table lists in-frame clones only, not all of them. The sample lists 95,000 to 100,000 clones, approximately 74% seen once, with about 2.1% in the top ten. As regards this clone: What it binds is unknown.

V is TRBV19 and J is TRBJ1-6; maybe TRBD1 (5 bases). This TCR was sampled from a woman in her thirties or forties in good health and CMV-seronegative. What was sequenced was PBMCs. The DNA for the CDR3 is TGTGCCAGTAGTATTCAGGGAGGGAATTCACCCCTCCACTTT. Translated: CASSIQGGNSPLHF.